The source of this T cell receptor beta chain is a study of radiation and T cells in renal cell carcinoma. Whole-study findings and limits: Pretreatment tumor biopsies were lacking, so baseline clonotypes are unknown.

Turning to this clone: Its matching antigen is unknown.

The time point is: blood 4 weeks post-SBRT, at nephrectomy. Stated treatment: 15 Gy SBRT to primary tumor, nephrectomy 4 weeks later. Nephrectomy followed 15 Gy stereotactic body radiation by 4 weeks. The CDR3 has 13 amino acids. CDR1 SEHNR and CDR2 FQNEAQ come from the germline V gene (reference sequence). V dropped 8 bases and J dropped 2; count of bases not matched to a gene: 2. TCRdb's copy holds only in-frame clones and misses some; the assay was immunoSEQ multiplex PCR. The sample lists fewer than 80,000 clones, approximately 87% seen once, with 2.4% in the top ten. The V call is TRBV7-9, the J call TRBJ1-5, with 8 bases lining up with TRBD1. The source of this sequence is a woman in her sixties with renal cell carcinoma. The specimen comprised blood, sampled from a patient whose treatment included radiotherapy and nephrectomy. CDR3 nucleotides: TGTGCCAGCCAGGGACAGGGCAATCAGCCCCAGCATTTT. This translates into CASQGQGNQPQHF.